Sequencing of this T cell receptor (beta chain) was carried out in a study of blood T cell repertoires in COVID-19. Study at large: Whether acute or convalescent, the COVID-19 samples came from the United States, Italy and Spain. T cells, B-cell-depleted T cells, or PBMCs supplied cDNA or gDNA.

In the original workflow: Using reference gene primer amplification, nucleated cell counts were estimated. Only in-frame clones appear in the TCRdb table, and some are missing; sequencing was by immunoSEQ multiplex PCR. That table is the source of V, J and clone size, and D and trimming were worked out from the DNA. The sample contains 20,000 to 30,000 clones, roughly 94% of which appear only once. V lost 2 bases, J lost 5 bases, and 2 bases stayed unmatched. Germline assignment: CDR1 MNHEY and CDR2 SVGAGI. CDR3 length: 14 amino acids. The chain recombines TRBV6-5 with TRBJ1-1, with 10 positions matching TRBD1. The receptor was derived from an older man with active COVID-19. The sequenced sample consisted of peripheral blood. In DNA form, the CDR3 reads TGTGCCAGCAGTTACGACAGGGGGCGGACTGAAGCTTTCTTT. This gives the protein CASSYDRGRTEAFF.